The present entry profiles one TCR beta chain with its context. As yet, its antigen is unknown. Additional DNA sequences in this sample encode the identical CDR3. The germline gives CDR1 PRHDT, CDR2 FYEKMQ (reference sequence). Trimming removed 5 bases from V and 3 bases from J; junction bases left unmatched: 2. The CDR3 contains 14 residues. Sequencing used immunoSEQ multiplex PCR; TCRdb keeps in-frame clones, though not all of them. This sample yields some 2,000,000 clones, of which around 96% are seen a single time; 1% to 1.3% belongs to the top ten. The data stem from a study of shared clonotypes between healthy human individuals. Background on the study: For every donor, three CD4 naive, three CD4 memory, two CD8 naive and one CD8 memory plates were used.

Findings and caveats of the study: Clonotype sharing levels among donors were expected to vary with sequencing depth. The represented genetic and exposure-history diversity was limited by the small number of donors. For sorted subsets, rarefaction showed incomplete sequencing despite large depth.

Naive CD8 cells lacked CD45RO and underwent positive selection for CCR7, leaving out terminally differentiated effector memory CD45RA+ cells. This clonotype originated in a man between 18 and 29 years old in good health. The chain has TRBV13 and TRBJ2-5; 11 bases map to TRBD2. The sequenced sample consisted of naive CD8+ T cells sorted from blood. The DNA of the CDR3 is TGTGCCAGCAGCCTGGGACTAGCGGAAGAGACCCAGTACTTC. It encodes CASSLGLAEETQYF.